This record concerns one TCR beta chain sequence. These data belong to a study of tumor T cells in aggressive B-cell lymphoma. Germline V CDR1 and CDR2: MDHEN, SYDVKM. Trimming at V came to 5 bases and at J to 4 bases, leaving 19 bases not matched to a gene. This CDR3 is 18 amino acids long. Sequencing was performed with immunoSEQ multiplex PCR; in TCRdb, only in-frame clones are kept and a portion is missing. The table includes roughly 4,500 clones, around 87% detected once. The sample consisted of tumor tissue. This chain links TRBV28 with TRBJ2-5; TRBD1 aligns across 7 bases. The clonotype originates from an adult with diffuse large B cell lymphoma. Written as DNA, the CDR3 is TGTGCCAGCAGTGACTCTCGAGACAGGGTGGTACGAAGAGAGACCCAGTACTTC. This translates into CASSDSRDRVVRRETQYF.